This T cell receptor (beta chain) was recovered during a study of blood T cell repertoires in COVID-19. Study overall: PBMCs, B-cell-depleted T cells, or T cells provided the cDNA or gDNA that made up the material.

There are 17 residues in the CDR3. J was trimmed by 0 bases and V by 3 bases; bases with no gene match: 8. Germline CDR1 and CDR2: PRHDT and FYEKMQ (reference sequence). Authors' methods: The authors estimated nucleated cell counts from reference gene primer amplification. Generated by immunoSEQ multiplex PCR, the TCRdb table keeps only in-frame clones and is missing some. V and J calls and clone size come straight from that table; D and trimming were deduced from the DNA. The sample yields over 150,000 clones, around nine tenths seen once. It was during active infection that Seattle patients were enrolled and then longitudinally followed. The sample holds one count of this clone.

J is TRBJ2-1 and V is TRBV13; TRBD1 aligns across 7 bases. The sequence was collected from a man over 45 with COVID-19, enrolled during active disease. The sequencing sample was made of peripheral blood. The CDR3 spells CASSLVIGDSSYNEQFF. The CDR3 DNA follows: TGTGCCAGCAGCTTGGTCATAGGGGACAGCTCCTACAATGAGCAGTTCTTC.